The entry that follows covers one T cell receptor beta chain sequence. The data originate from a study of blood T cell repertoires in COVID-19. For the study at large: The analysed material was cDNA or gDNA that came from T cells, B-cell-depleted T cells, or PBMCs.

The germline gives CDR1 SGHRS, CDR2 YFSETQ. The CDR3 runs to 15 residues. V lost 4 bases and J lost 5; bases outside the gene matches: 9. Libraries were prepared by immunoSEQ multiplex PCR; TCRdb keeps only in-frame clonotypes and omits some of them. The profile shows 250,000 to 300,000 clones, roughly 90% of them singletons. V usage is TRBV5-1 and J usage is TRBJ2-5; 9 bases fit TRBD2. The TCR originated in a woman in her forties with acute COVID-19. What was sequenced was PBMCs or T cells enriched from blood (not recorded which). CDR3 in amino acids: CASSLSGGPAETQYF. CDR3 nucleotide sequence: TGCGCCAGCAGCCTCAGCGGGGGGCCGGCGGAGACCCAGTACTTC.